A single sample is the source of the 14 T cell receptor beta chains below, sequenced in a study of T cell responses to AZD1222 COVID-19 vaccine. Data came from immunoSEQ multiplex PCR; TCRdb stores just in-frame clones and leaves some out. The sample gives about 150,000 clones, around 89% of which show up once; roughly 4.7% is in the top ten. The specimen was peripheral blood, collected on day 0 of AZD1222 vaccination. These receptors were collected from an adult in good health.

The CDR3 reads CASSSQGSGNEKLFF. In nucleotides, the CDR3 is TGTGCCAGCAGTTCGCAGGGTTCCGGGAATGAAAAACTGTTTTTT. The chain couples TRBV28 to TRBJ1-4; D is perhaps TRBD1 (5 bases). The CDR3 has 15 residues. Per germline, CDR1 MDHEN and CDR2 SYDVKM. The germline V and J ends were trimmed by 4 bases and 5 bases, with 14 bases remaining between them.

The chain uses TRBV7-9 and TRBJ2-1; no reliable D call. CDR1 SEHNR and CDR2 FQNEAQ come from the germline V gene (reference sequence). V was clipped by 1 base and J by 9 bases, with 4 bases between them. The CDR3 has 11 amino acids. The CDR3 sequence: CASSLDGEQFF. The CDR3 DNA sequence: TGTGCCAGCAGCTTAGACGGTGAGCAGTTCTTC.

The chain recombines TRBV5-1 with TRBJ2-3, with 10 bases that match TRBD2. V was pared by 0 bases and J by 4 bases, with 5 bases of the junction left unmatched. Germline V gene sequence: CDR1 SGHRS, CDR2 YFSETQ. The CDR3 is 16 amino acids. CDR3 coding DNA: TGCGCCAGCAGCTTGGTACCTAGCGGGAGCGCAGATACGCAGTATTTT. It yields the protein CASSLVPSGSADTQYF.

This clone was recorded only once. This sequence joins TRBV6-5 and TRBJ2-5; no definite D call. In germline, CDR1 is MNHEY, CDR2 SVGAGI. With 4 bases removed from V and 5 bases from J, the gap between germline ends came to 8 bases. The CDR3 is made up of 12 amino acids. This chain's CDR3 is CASSSTGETQYF. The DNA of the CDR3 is TGTGCCAGCAGTTCCACCGGGGAGACCCAGTACTTC.

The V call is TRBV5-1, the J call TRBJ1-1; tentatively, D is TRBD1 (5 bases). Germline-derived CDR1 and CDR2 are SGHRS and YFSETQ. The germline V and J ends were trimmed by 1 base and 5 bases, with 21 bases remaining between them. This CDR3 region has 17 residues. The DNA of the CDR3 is TGCGCCAGCAGCTTGAATTCTCAGACAGTACGTTTAACTGAAGCTTTCTTT. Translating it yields CASSLNSQTVRLTEAFF.

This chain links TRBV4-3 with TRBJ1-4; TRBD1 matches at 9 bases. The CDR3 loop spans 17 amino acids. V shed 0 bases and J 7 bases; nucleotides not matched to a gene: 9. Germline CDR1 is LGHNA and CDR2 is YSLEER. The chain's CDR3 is CASSQDPTGGYSEKLFF. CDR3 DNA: TGCGCCAGCAGCCAAGACCCCACAGGGGGCTATTCTGAAAAACTGTTTTTT.

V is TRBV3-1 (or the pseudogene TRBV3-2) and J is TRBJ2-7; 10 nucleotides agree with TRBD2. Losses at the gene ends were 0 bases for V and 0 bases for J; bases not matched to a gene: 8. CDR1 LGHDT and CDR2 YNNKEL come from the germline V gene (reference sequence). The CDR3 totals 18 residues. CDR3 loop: CASSQDPEASGSSYEQYF. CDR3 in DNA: TGTGCCAGCAGCCAAGATCCCGAGGCTAGCGGGAGCTCCTACGAGCAGTACTTC.

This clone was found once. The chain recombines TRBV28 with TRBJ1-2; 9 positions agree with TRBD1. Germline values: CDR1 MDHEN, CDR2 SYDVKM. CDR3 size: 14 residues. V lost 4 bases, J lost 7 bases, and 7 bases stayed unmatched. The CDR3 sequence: CASSSAGTGRGYTF. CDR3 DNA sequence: TGTGCCAGCAGTTCCGCCGGGACAGGGCGTGGCTACACCTTC.

The CDR3 region is CASSKQGGPGNTIYF. The DNA of the CDR3 is TGTGCCAGCAGCAAACAGGGGGGCCCTGGAAACACCATATATTTT. The chain links TRBV9 to TRBJ1-3; the match to TRBD1 covers 8 bases. The germline CDR1 and CDR2 sequences are SGDLS and YYNGEE. After removal of 4 bases from V and 2 bases from J, the junction contained 5 bases not matched to a gene. This CDR3 has 15 residues.

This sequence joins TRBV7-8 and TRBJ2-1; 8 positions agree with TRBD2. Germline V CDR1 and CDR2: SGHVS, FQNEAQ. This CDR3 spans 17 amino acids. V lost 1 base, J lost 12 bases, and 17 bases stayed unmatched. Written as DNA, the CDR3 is TGTGCCAGCAGCTTAGTGACTTCGGCGGGAGGCCGTTTATGGCAGTTCTTC. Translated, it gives CASSLVTSAGGRLWQFF. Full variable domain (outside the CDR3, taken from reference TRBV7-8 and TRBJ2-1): GAGVSQSPRYKVAKRGQDVALRCDPISGHVSLFWYQQALGQGPEFLTYFQNEAQLDKSGLPSDRFFAERPEGSVSTLKIQRTQQEDSAVYLCASSLVTSAGGRLWQFFGPGTRLTVL.

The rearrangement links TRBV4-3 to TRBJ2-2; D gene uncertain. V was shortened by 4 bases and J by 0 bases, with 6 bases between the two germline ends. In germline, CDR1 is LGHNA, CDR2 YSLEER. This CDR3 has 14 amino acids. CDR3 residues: CASSPTSNTGELFF. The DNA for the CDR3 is TGCGCCAGCAGCCCGACTTCGAACACCGGGGAGCTGTTTTTT.

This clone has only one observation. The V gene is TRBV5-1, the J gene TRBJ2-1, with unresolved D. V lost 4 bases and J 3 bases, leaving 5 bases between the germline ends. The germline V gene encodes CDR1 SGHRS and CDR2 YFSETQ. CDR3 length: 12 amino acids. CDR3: CASSPGYNEQFF. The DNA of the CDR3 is TGCGCCAGCAGCCCCGGCTACAATGAGCAGTTCTTC. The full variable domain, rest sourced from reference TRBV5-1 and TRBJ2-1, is KAGVTQTPRYLIKTRGQQVTLSCSPISGHRSVSWYQQTPGQGLQFLFEYFSETQRNKGNFPGRFSGRQFSNSRSEMNVSTLELGDSALYLCASSPGYNEQFFGPGTRLTVL.

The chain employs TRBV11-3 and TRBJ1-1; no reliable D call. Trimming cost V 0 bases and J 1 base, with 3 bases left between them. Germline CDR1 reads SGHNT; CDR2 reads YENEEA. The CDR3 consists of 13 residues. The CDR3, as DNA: TGTGCCAGCAGCTTAGACAGGAACACTGAAGCTTTCTTT. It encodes CASSLDRNTEAFF. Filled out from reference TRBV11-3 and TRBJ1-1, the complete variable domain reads EAGVVQSPRYKIIEKKQPVAFWCNPISGHNTLYWYLQNLGQGPELLIRYENEEAVDDSQLPKDRFSAERLKGVDSTLKIQPAELGDSAVYLCASSLDRNTEAFFGQGTRLTVV.

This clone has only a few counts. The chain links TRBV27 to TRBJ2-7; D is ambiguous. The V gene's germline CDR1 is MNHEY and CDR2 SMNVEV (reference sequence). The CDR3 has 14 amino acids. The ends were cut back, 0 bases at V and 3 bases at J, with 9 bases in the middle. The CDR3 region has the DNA TGTGCCAGCAGTTTATCCGGTCACCTCTACGAGCAGTACTTC. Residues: CASSLSGHLYEQYF.